This T cell receptor (beta chain) was sequenced for a study of beta chain features in type 1 diabetes. Overall study context: Cell yields, gender and age were similar in healthy donors and patients.

Sort purity for all populations was recorded as exceeding 98%. Germline assignment: CDR1 SEHNR and CDR2 FQNEAQ (reference sequence). V was pared by 4 bases and J by 8 bases, with 15 bases between. The CDR3 spans 13 residues. Since all of the isolated RNA was reverse transcribed, expressed TCRB transcripts were what got sequenced. TCRdb's table, derived via immunoSEQ multiplex PCR, lists solely in-frame clones and lacks some. Of around 240,000 clones listed, around 68% were seen once; the top ten hold 0.053%. The V gene is TRBV7-9, the J gene TRBJ2-7; weak D call: TRBD2 (5 bases). The source of this sequence is a man younger than 40 in good health. What was sequenced was naive CD4+ T cells from blood. The CDR3 loop reads CASSSSGSSQQYF. The CDR3 DNA is TGTGCCAGCAGCTCTTCGGGATCTAGCCAGCAGTACTTC.